This TCR beta chain appears in the sequencing data of a study of technical replicates of blood from a handful of donors. TCRdb's copy holds only in-frame clones and misses some; the assay was immunoSEQ multiplex PCR. Of tens of thousands of clones listed, 75% to 90% are singletons. In germline, CDR1 is SEHNR, CDR2 FQNEAQ (reference sequence). Losses at the gene ends were 4 bases for V and 2 bases for J; bases not matched to a gene: 2. This CDR3 region has 14 residues. On this clone itself: This sample includes further DNA sequences coding for the same CDR3.

The V and J genes are TRBV7-9 and TRBJ2-3; 8 positions match TRBD2. This clonotype was obtained from a human donor in good health. Some clones in this sample may be carry-over from other donors' samples. Input material: PBMCs. Written as DNA, the CDR3 is TGTGCCAGCAGCTCTGGACTAGCCACAGATACGCAGTATTTT. This codes for CASSSGLATDTQYF. Drawing the rest from reference TRBV7-9 and TRBJ2-3, the complete variable domain is DTGVSQNPRHKITKRGQNVTFRCDPISEHNRLYWYRQTLGQGPEFLTYFQNEAQLEKSRLLSDRFSAERPKGSFSTLEIQRTEQGDSAMYLCASSSGLATDTQYFGPGTRLTVL.